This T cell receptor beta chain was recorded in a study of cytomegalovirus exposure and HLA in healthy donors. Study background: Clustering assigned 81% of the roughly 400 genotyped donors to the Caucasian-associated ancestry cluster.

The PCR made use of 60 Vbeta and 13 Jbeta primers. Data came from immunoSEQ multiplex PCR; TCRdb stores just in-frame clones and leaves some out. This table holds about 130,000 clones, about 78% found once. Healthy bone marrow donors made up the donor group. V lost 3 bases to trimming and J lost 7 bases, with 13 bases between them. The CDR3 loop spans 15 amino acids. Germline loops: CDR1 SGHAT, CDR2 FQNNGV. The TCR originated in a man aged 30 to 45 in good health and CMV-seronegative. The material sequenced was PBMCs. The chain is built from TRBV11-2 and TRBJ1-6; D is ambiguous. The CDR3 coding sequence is TGTGCCAGCAGCTTGGGTGGTACGGGGAATTCACCCCTCCACTTT. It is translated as CASSLGGTGNSPLHF.